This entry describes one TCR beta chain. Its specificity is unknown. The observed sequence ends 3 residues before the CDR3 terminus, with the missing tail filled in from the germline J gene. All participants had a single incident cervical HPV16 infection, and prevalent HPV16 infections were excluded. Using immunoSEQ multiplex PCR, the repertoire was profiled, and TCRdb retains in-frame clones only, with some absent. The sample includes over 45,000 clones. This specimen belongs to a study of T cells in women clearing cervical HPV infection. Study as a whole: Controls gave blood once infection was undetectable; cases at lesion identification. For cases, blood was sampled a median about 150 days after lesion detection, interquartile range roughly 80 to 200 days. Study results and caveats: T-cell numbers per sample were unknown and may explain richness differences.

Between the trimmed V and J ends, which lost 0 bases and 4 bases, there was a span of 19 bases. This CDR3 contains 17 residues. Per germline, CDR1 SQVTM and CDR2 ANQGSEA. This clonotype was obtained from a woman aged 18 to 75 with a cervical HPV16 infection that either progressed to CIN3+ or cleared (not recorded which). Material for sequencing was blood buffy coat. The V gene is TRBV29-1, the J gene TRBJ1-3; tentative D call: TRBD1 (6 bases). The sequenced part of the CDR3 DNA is TGCAGCGTTGAAGATTTCCAGGGGAGCTTATACGGAAACACC. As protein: CSVEDFQGSLYGNT. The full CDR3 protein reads CSVEDFQGSLYGNTIYF.